The 8 T cell receptor beta chains presented below share a single source sample, sequenced in a study of blood T cell repertoires in COVID-19. The method was immunoSEQ multiplex PCR; TCRdb's version includes in-frame clones alone and lacks a portion of them. The table records about 120,000 clones, around 85% of them present only once. The sample consisted of peripheral blood. The receptors stem from a man aged 45 to 65 with acute or convalescent COVID-19.

The chain couples TRBV30 to TRBJ2-4; D might be TRBD1 (5 bases). Germline V lookup: CDR1 GTSNPN, CDR2 SVGIG (reference sequence). Deletions cut 2 bases from V and 1 base from J, with 18 bases between. The CDR3 has 17 amino acids. CDR3 residues: CAWSQLGPGLAKNIQYF. In DNA, the CDR3 is TGTGCCTGGAGTCAACTGGGGCCCGGGTTGGCCAAAAACATTCAGTACTTC. Based on the CDR3 plus reference TRBV30 and TRBJ2-4, the full variable domain is SQTIHQWPATLVQPVGSPLSLECTVEGTSNPNLYWYRQAAGRGLQLLFYSVGIGQISSEVPQNLSASRPQDRQFILSSKKLLLSDSGFYLCAWSQLGPGLAKNIQYFGAGTRLSVL.

This sequence joins TRBV5-1 and TRBJ2-1, with D perhaps TRBD1 (5 bases). The CDR3 contains 15 residues. Germline loops: CDR1 SGHRS, CDR2 YFSETQ. V lost 0 bases, J lost 6 bases, and 13 bases lay in between. The CDR3 is CASSLGRGQLNEQFF. The CDR3 DNA follows: TGCGCCAGCAGCTTGGGAAGGGGCCAACTCAATGAGCAGTTCTTC.

The chain links TRBV12-3 or TRBV12-4 to TRBJ2-2, with TRBD2 matching over 8 bases. There are 13 residues in the CDR3. Trimming cost V 5 bases and J 4 bases; bases outside gene matches: 0. The CDR3 here is CASSRGGTGELFF. DNA of the CDR3: TGTGCCAGCAGTCGGGGGGGCACCGGGGAGCTGTTTTTT.

A single count supports this clone. The chain joins TRBV10-3 to TRBJ1-1; the match to TRBD1 covers 8 bases. The CDR3 runs 16 residues. With 7 bases clipped from V and 4 bases from J, the junction kept 14 bases outside the gene matches. Germline V CDR1 and CDR2: ENHRY, SYGVKD. In DNA form, the CDR3 reads TGTGCCATCAACGAGGGCCCCGGGACAGGAACCACTGAAGCTTTCTTT. This encodes CAINEGPGTGTTEAFF.

The V gene is TRBV28, the J gene TRBJ1-2, with D perhaps matching TRBD1 (5 bases). Deletions cut 8 bases from V and 3 bases from J, with 22 bases between. Germline CDR1 MDHEN, CDR2 SYDVKM. CDR3 size: 16 residues. The CDR3 sequence: CASLPSGTVVYYGYTF. CDR3 sequence (DNA): TGTGCCAGCCTACCCAGCGGGACCGTAGTGTACTATGGCTACACCTTC.

This chain joins TRBV5-4 and TRBJ2-5; TRBD2 aligns across 16 bases. The CDR3 is 14 residues long. The ends lost 10 bases at V and 5 bases at J; junction bases unmatched: 5. Germline CDR1 SGHNT, CDR2 YYREEE (reference sequence). This CDR3 reads CALGTSGGAETQYF. The CDR3 coding sequence is TGTGCCTTGGGGACTAGCGGGGGGGCGGAGACCCAGTACTTC.

The V and J genes are TRBV5-6 and TRBJ1-4, with 8 bases that match TRBD1. CDR1 and CDR2 from the germline V gene are SGHDT and YYEEEE. This CDR3 region has 17 residues. J lost 8 bases, V lost 0 bases, and 12 bases had no gene match. The CDR3 DNA is TGTGCCAGCAGCTTGGCAGGGTCAGGGGGCTATCAGGAAAAACTGTTTTTT. This gives the protein CASSLAGSGGYQEKLFF.

This rearrangement joins TRBV6-5 to TRBJ1-3; D is ambiguous. Trimming stripped 7 bases from V and 1 base from J, with 14 bases between. Germline V CDR1 and CDR2: MNHEY, SVGAGI. The CDR3 runs to 15 residues. For the CDR3, the DNA is TGTGCCAGCACCCCTTGGGGAGGGTCTGGAAACACCATATATTTT. As protein: CASTPWGGSGNTIYF.